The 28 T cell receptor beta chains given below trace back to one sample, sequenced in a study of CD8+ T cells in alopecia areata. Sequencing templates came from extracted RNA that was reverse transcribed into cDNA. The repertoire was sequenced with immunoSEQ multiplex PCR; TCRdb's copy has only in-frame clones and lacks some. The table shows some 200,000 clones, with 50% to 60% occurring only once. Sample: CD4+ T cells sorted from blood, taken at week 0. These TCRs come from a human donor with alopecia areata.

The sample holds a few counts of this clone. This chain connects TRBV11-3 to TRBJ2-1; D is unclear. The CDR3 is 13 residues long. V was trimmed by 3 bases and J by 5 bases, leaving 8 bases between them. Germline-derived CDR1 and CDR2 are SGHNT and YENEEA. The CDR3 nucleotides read TGTGCCAGCAGCTTCTCCAGGAACAATGAGCAGTTCTTC. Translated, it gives CASSFSRNNEQFF.

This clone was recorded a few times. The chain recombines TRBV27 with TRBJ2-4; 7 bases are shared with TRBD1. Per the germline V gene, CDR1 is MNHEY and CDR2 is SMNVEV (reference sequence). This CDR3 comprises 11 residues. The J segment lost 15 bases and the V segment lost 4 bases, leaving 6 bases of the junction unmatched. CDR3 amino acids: CASSSETGMYF. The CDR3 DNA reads TGTGCCAGCAGTTCGGAGACAGGGATGTACTTC.

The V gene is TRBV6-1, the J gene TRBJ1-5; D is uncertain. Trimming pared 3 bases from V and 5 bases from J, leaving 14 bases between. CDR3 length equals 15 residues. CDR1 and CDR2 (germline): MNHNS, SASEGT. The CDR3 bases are TGTGCCAGCAGTGATTCGGCTTGGAGAGATCAGCCCCAGCATTTT. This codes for CASSDSAWRDQPQHF.

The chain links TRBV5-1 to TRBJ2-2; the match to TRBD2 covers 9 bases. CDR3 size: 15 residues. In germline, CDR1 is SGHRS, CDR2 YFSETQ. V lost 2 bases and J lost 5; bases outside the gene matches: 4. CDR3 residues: CASSLRLAGTGELFF. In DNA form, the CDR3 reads TGCGCCAGCAGCTTACGGCTAGCGGGGACCGGGGAGCTGTTTTTT.

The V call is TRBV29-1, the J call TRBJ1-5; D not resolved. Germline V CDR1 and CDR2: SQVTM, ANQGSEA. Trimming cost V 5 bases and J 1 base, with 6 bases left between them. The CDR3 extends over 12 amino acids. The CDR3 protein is CSVLDSNQPQHF. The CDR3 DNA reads TGCAGCGTTTTAGACAGCAATCAGCCCCAGCATTTT. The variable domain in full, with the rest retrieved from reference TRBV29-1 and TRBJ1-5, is SAVISQKPSRDICQRGTSLTIQCQVDSQVTMMFWYRQQPGQSLTLIATANQGSEATYESGFVIDKFPISRPNLTFSTLTVSNMSPEDSSIYLCSVLDSNQPQHFGDGTRLSIL.

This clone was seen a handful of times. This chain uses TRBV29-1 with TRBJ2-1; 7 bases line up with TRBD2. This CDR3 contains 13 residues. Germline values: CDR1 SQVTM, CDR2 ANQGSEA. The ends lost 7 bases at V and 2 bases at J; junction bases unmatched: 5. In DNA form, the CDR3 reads TGCAGCGGGGGAGGGCAGGCCTACAATGAGCAGTTCTTC. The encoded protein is CSGGGQAYNEQFF.

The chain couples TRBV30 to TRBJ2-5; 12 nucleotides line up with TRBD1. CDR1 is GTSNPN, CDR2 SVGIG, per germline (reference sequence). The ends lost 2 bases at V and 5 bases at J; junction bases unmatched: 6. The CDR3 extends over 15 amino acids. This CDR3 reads CAWSPGTGGLETQYF. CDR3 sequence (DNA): TGTGCCTGGAGTCCCGGGACAGGGGGCTTGGAGACCCAGTACTTC.

The CDR3 nucleotides read TGTGCCAGCAGTCAAGACGGGAACACCGGGGAGCTGTTTTTT. Its protein product is CASSQDGNTGELFF. V gene TRBV2 combines with J gene TRBJ2-2; D gene unclear. Germline V gene sequence: CDR1 SNHLY, CDR2 FYNNEI. The CDR3 covers 14 residues. V was shortened by 5 bases and J by 1 base, with 8 bases between the two germline ends.

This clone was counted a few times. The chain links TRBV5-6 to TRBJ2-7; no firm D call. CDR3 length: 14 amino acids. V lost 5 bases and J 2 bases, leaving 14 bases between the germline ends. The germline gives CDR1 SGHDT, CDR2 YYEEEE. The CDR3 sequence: CASSMSGQAYEQYF. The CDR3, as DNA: TGTGCCAGCAGTATGTCCGGGCAGGCCTACGAGCAGTACTTC.

The CDR3 DNA follows: TGCGCCAGCAGCAAAACAGGGGTTACCGGGGAGCTGTTTTTT. This gives the protein CASSKTGVTGELFF. The chain has TRBV5-1 and TRBJ2-2, with TRBD1 identical over 7 bases. V lost 4 bases, J lost 5 bases, and 5 bases stayed unmatched. Germline V gene data show CDR1 as SGHRS and CDR2 as YFSETQ. This CDR3 comprises 14 residues.

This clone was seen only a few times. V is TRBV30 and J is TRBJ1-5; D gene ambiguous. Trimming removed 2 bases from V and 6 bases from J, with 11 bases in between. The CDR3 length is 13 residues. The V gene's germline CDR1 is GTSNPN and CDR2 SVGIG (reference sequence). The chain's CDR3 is CAWSPGPTQPQHF. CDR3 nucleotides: TGTGCCTGGAGTCCCGGCCCCACTCAGCCCCAGCATTTT.

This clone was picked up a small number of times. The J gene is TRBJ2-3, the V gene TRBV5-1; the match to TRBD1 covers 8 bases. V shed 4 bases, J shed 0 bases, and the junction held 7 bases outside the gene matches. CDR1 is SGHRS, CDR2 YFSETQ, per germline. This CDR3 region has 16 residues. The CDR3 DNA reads TGCGCCAGCAGCCGGGACAGGTCAGATAGCACAGATACGCAGTATTTT. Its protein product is CASSRDRSDSTDTQYF.

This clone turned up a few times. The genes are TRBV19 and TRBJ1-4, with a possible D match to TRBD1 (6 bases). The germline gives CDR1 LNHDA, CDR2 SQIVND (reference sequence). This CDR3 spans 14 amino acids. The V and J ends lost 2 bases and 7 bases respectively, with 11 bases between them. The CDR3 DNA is TGTGCCAGTAGTATATCTGGGGGCGGTGAAAAACTGTTTTTT. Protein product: CASSISGGGEKLFF.

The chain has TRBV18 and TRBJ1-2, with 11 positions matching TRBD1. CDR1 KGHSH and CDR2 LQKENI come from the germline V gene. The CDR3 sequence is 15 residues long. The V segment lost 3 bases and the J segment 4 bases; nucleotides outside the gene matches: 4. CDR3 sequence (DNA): TGTGCCAGCTCACCGGGGACAGGGGGAGCCTATGGCTACACCTTC. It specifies CASSPGTGGAYGYTF.

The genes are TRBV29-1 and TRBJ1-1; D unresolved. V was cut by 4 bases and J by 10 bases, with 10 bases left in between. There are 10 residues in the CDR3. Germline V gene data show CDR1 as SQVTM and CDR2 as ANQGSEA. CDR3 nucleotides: TGCAGCGTTGTGAGACGGGTAGCTTTCTTT. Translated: CSVVRRVAFF. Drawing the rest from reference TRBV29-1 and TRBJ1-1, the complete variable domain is SAVISQKPSRDICQRGTSLTIQCQVDSQVTMMFWYRQQPGQSLTLIATANQGSEATYESGFVIDKFPISRPNLTFSTLTVSNMSPEDSSIYLCSVVRRVAFFGQGTRLTVV.

CDR3 residues: CASKTWDRDLSPLHF. CDR3 in DNA: TGTGCCAGCAAAACGTGGGACAGGGACCTTTCACCCCTCCACTTT. The J gene is TRBJ1-6, the V gene TRBV6-5; TRBD1 aligns across 9 bases. Germline trimming cut 7 bases from V and 9 bases from J; bases unmatched to any gene: 10. This CDR3 is 15 amino acids long. Germline values: CDR1 MNHEY, CDR2 SVGAGI.

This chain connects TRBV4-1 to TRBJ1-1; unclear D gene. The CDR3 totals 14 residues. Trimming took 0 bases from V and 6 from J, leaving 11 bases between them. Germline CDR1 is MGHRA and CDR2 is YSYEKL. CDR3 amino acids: CASSQDLRDPEAFF. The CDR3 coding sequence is TGCGCCAGCAGCCAAGATTTGCGAGATCCTGAAGCTTTCTTT.

Written as DNA, the CDR3 is TGTGCCTGGAGCTCCAGGGTGGAGACCCAGTACTTC. This gives the protein CAWSSRVETQYF. V usage is TRBV30 and J usage is TRBJ2-5; perhaps TRBD1 as D (5 bases). The V end was cut by 3 bases, the J end by 5 bases, with 10 bases between. CDR3 length equals 12 residues. Germline values: CDR1 GTSNPN, CDR2 SVGIG (reference sequence).

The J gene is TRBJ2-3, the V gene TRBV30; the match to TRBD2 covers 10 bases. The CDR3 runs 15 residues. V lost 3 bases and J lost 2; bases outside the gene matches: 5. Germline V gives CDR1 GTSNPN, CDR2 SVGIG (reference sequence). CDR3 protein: CAWRPSGRATDTQYF. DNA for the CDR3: TGTGCCTGGAGACCTAGCGGGAGAGCCACAGATACGCAGTATTTT.

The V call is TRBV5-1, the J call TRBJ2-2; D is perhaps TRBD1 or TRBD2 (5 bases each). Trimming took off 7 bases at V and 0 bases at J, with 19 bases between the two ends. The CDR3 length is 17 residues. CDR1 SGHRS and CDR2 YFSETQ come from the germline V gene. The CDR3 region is CASGGLAGNSNTGELFF. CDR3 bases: TGCGCCAGCGGGGGATTAGCAGGCAACTCGAACACCGGGGAGCTGTTTTTT.

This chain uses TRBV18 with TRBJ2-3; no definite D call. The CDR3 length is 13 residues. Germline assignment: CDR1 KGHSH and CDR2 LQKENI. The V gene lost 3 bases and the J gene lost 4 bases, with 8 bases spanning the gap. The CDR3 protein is CASSPLGSDTQYF. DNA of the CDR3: TGTGCCAGCTCACCGCTAGGCTCAGATACGCAGTATTTT.

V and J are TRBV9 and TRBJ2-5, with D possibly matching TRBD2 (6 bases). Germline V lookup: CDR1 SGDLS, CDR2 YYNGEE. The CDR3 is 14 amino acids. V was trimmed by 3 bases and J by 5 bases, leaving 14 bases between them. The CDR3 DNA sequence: TGTGCCAGCAGCGGGGGACCACGGGGGGAGACCCAGTACTTC. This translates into CASSGGPRGETQYF.

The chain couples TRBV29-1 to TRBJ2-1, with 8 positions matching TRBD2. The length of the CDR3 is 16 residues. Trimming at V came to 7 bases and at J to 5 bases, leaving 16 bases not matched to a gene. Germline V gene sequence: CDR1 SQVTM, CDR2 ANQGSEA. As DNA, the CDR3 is TGCAGCGCCCTCACCCCTCGGGGGGGCAGAAACAATGAGCAGTTCTTC. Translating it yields CSALTPRGGRNNEQFF.

The DNA of the CDR3 is TGTGCCAGCAGCCGTACCGGTCAGCCCCAGCATTTT. Translated: CASSRTGQPQHF. J is TRBJ1-5 and V is TRBV4-2; D is unresolved. CDR3 length equals 12 residues. CDR1 is LGHNA, CDR2 YNFKEQ, per germline. V was clipped by 4 bases and J by 6 bases, with 7 bases between them.

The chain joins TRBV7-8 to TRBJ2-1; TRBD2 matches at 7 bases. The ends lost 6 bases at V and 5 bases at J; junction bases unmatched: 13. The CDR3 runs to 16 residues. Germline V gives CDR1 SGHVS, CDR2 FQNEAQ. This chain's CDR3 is CASSAFLRGYDNEQFF. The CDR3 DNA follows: TGTGCCAGCAGTGCCTTTCTGCGGGGGTACGACAATGAGCAGTTCTTC.

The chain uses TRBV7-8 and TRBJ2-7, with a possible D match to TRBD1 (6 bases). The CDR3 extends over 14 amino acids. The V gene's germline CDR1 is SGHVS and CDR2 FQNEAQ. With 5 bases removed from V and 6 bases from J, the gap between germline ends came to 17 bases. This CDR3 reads CASSQTRGSSEQYF. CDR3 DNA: TGTGCCAGCAGCCAAACCAGGGGCTCGAGCGAGCAGTACTTC.

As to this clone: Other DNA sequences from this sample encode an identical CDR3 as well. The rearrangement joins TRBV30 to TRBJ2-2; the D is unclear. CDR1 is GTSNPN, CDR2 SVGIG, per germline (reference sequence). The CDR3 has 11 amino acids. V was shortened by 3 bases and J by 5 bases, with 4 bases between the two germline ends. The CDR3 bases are TGTGCCTGGAGGGGGACCGGGGAGCTGTTTTTT. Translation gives CAWRGTGELFF.

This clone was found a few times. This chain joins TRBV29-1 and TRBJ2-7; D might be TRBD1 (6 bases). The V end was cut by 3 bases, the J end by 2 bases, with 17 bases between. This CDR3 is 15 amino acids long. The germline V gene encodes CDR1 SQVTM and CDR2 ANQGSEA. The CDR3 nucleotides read TGCAGCGTTGACCCAGGGGAGAGCCACCCCTACGAGCAGTACTTC. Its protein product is CSVDPGESHPYEQYF.